This TCR beta chain was recovered during a study of cytomegalovirus exposure and HLA in healthy donors. Regarding the study as a whole: CMV serostatus was the sole immune exposure data available.

After removal of 0 bases from V and 3 bases from J, the junction contained 3 bases not matched to a gene. This CDR3 region has 14 residues. Per the germline V gene, CDR1 is SGHRS and CDR2 is YFSETQ. PCR was performed using 60 Vbeta and 13 Jbeta primers. Produced via immunoSEQ multiplex PCR; TCRdb's table is partial and in-frame only. This table has about 150,000 clones, roughly 80% appearing once. Healthy bone marrow donors made up the donors. Comment on this clone: The antigen remains undetermined.

The TCR comes from a woman aged 40-49 years in good health and CMV-seronegative. The material sequenced was PBMCs. This rearrangement joins TRBV5-1 to TRBJ2-7; TRBD1 aligns across 7 bases. The CDR3 nucleotides are TGCGCCAGCAGCTTGGCGGACAGGTTCTACGAGCAGTACTTC. Protein product: CASSLADRFYEQYF.